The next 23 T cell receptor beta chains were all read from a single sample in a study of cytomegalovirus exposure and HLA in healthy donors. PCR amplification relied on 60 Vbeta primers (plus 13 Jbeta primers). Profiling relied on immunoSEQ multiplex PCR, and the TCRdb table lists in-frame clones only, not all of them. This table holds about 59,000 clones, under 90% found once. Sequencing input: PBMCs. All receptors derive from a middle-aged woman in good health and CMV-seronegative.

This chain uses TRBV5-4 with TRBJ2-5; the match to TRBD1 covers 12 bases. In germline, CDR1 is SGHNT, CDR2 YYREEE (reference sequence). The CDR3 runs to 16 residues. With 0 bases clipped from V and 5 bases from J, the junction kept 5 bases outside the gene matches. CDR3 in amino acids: CASSLGGTGGLETQYF. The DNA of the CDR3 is TGTGCCAGCAGCTTGGGGGGGACAGGGGGCTTGGAGACCCAGTACTTC.

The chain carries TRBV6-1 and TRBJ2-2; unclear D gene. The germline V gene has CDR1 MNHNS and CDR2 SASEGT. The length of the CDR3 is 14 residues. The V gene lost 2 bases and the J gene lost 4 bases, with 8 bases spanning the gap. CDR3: CASSEQRGTGELFF. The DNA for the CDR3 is TGTGCCAGCAGTGAACAGCGCGGCACCGGGGAGCTGTTTTTT.

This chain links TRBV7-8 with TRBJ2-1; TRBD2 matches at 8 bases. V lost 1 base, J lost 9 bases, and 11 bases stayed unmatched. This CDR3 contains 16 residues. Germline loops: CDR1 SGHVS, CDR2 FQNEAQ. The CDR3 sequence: CASSLDQREFWGEQFF. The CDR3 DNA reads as TGTGCCAGCAGCTTAGACCAGCGGGAGTTCTGGGGTGAGCAGTTCTTC.

Here the CDR3 reads CASSQESSLGSYEQYF. In nucleotides, the CDR3 is TGTGCCAGCAGCCAGGAATCTAGCCTCGGGTCCTACGAGCAGTACTTC. V usage is TRBV4-2 and J usage is TRBJ2-7; TRBD2 might be the D (5 bases). Germline CDR1 is LGHNA and CDR2 is YNFKEQ. The CDR3 loop spans 16 amino acids. V was cut by 3 bases and J by 1 base, with 16 bases left in between.

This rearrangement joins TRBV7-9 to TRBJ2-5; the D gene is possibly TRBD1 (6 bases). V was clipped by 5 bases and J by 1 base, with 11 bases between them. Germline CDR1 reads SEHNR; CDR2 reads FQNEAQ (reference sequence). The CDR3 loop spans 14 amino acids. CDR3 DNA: TGTGCCAGCAGCACCCGGGACACCCAAGAGACCCAGTACTTC. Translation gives CASSTRDTQETQYF.

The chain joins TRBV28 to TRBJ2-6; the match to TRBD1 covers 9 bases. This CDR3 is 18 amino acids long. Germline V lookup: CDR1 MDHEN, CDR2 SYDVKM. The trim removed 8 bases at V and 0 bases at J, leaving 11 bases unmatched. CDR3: CASYSPGQGTSGANVLTF. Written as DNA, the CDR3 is TGTGCCAGCTACTCGCCGGGACAGGGAACCTCTGGGGCCAACGTCCTGACTTTC.

The CDR3 sequence is CASSLNREGWSYNEQFF. The CDR3 nucleotides read TGTGCCAGCAGCTTAAACAGGGAAGGTTGGTCCTACAATGAGCAGTTCTTC. V and J are TRBV7-3 and TRBJ2-1, with a tentative D call TRBD1 (6 bases). CDR3 length: 17 residues. Germline V lookup: CDR1 SGHTA, CDR2 FQGTGA. V lost 1 base and J 1 base, leaving 14 bases between the germline ends.

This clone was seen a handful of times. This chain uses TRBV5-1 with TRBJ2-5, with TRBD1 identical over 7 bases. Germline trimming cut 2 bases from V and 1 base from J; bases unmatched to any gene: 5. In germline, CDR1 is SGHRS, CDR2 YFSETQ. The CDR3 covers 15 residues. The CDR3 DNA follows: TGCGCCAGCAGCTTTCGACAGGGCCCCCAAGAGACCCAGTACTTC. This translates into CASSFRQGPQETQYF.

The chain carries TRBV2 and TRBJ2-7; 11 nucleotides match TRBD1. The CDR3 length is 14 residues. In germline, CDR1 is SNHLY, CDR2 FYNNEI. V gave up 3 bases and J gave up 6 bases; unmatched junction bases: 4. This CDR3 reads CASSDGTGGSEQYF. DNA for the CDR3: TGTGCCAGCAGTGATGGGACAGGGGGATCCGAGCAGTACTTC.

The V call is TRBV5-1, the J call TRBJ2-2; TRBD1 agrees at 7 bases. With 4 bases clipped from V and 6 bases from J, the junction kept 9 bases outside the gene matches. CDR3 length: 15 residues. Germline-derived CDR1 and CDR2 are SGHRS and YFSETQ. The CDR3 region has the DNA TGCGCCAGCAGCCCAGGGCAGGGGGTGTCCGGGGAGCTGTTTTTT. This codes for CASSPGQGVSGELFF.

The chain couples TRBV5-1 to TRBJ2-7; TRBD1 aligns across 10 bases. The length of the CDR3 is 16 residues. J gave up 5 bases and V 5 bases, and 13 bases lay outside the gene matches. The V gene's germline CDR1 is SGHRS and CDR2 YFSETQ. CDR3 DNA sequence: TGCGCCAGCAGTAAACTACCGGGACAGGGGAACGACGAGCAGTACTTC. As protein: CASSKLPGQGNDEQYF.

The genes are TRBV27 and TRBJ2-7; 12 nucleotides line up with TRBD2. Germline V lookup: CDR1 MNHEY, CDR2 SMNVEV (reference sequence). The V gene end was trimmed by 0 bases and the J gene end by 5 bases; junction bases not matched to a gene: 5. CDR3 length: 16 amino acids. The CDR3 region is CASSLSSSGRVNEQYF. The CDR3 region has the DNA TGTGCCAGCAGTTTATCTTCTAGCGGGAGGGTCAACGAGCAGTACTTC.

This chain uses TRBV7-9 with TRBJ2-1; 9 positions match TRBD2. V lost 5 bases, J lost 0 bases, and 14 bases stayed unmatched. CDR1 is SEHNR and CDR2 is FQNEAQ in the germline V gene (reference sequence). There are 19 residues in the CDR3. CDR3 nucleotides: TGTGCCAGCAGCCCTTATTTGGGGCTAGCGGGAACCTCCTACAATGAGCAGTTCTTC. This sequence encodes CASSPYLGLAGTSYNEQFF.

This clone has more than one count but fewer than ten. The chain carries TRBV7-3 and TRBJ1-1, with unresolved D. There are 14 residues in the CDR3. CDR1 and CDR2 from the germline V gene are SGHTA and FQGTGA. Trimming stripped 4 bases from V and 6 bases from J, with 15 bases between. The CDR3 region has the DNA TGTGCCAGCAGCTCAGGCTCATCCCTCGCTGAAGCTTTCTTT. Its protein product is CASSSGSSLAEAFF.

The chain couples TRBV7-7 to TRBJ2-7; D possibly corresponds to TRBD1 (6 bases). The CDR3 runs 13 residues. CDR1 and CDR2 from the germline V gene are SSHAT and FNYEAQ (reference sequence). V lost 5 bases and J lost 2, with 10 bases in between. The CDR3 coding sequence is TGTGCCAGCAGCAAAGGACAGACCTACGAGCAGTACTTC. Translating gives CASSKGQTYEQYF. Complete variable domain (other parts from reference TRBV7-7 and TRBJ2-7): GAGVSQSPRYKVTKRGQDVTLRCDPISSHATLYWYQQALGQGPEFLTYFNYEAQPDKSGLPSDRFSAERPEGSISTLTIQRTEQRDSAMYRCASSKGQTYEQYFGPGTRLTVT.

The CDR3: CASSFQGNTEAFF. In DNA, the CDR3 is TGTGCCAGCAGCTTCCAGGGGAACACTGAAGCTTTCTTT. This chain links TRBV7-3 with TRBJ1-1; TRBD1 is a possible D gene (5 bases). This CDR3 comprises 13 residues. The V gene's germline CDR1 is SGHTA and CDR2 FQGTGA. V lost 3 bases and J lost 1, with 6 bases in between.

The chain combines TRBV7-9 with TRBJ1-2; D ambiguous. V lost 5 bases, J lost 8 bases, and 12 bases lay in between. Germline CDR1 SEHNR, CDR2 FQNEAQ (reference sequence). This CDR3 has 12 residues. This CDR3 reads CASSQGRGGYTF. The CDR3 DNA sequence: TGTGCCAGCAGCCAAGGACGAGGGGGCTACACCTTC. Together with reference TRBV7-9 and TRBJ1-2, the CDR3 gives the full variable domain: DTGVSQNPRHKITKRGQNVTFRCDPISEHNRLYWYRQTLGQGPEFLTYFQNEAQLEKSRLLSDRFSAERPKGSFSTLEIQRTEQGDSAMYLCASSQGRGGYTFGSGTRLTVV.

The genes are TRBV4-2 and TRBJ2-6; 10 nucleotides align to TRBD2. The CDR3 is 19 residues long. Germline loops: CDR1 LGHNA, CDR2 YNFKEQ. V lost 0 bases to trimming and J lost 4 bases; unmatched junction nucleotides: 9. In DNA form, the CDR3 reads TGTGCCAGCAGCCAAGATGGGGGCCTAGCGGGAGTCGGGGCCAACGTCCTGACTTTC. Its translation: CASSQDGGLAGVGANVLTF.

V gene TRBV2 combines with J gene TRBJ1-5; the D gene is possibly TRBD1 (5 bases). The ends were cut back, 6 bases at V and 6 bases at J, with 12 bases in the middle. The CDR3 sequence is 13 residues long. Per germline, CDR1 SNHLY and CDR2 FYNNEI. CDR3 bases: TGTGCCAGCAGCGGCGACGGGGGTCAGCCCCAGCATTTT. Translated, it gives CASSGDGGQPQHF.

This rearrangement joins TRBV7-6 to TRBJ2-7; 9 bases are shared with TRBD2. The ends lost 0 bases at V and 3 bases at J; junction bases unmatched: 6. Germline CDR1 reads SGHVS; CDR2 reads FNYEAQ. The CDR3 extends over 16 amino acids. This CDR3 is CASSLAASGVGYEQYF. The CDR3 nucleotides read TGTGCCAGCAGCTTAGCAGCTAGCGGGGTGGGCTACGAGCAGTACTTC.

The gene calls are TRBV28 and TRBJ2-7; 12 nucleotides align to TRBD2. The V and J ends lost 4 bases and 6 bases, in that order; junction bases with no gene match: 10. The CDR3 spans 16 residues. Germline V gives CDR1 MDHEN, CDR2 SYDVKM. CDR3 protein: CASSSPSGRVQFEQYF. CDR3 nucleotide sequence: TGTGCCAGCAGTTCACCTAGCGGGAGGGTTCAGTTCGAGCAGTACTTC.

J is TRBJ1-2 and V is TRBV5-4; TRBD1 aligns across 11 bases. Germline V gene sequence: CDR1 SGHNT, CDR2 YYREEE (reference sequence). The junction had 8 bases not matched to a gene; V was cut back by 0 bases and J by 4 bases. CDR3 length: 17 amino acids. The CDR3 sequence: CASSLGGQGAGGYGYTF. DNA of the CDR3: TGTGCCAGCAGCTTGGGCGGACAGGGGGCAGGTGGCTATGGCTACACCTTC.

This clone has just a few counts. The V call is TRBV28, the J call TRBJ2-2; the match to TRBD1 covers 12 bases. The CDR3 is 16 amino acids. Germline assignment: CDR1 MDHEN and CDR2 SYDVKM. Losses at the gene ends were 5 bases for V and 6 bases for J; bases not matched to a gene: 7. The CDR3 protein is CASSRDRGRLAGELFF. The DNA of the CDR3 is TGTGCCAGCAGTAGGGACAGGGGGCGTTTAGCCGGGGAGCTGTTTTTT.